This paragraph reports one T cell receptor (beta chain). No cognate antigen has been identified for it. Nothing much larger sits one base from this clone, and base qualities are not available. The sample comes from a study of blood T cell repertoires in COVID-19 (TCRdb year 2020). Looking at the study overall: Samples from collaborators originated in the United States, Italy and Spain and spanned both the acute and convalescent phases of COVID-19. The sample metadata nearly always contained a de-identified subject ID, COVID-19 status, age in years and sex. The material from the prospective study consisted of cDNA or gDNA derived from T cells, B-cell-depleted T cells, or PBMCs. The samples were drawn from the first 160 participants of the ongoing ImmuneRACE study and from roughly 1,300 subjects provided by 6 global collaborators. Where HLA class I and class II types were available, the types were taken from metadata supplied by the sample provider, not from assay-based typing. The repertoires were made available in a free public database intended to serve as a resource for research on the immune response to SARS-CoV-2. Subjects who had been exposed to COVID-19, were actively infected with it, or had recovered from it provided the deeply sampled blood TCRbeta repertoires that made up the dataset. The study at large found these results: The amount of clinical and demographic metadata varied by source and participant and was provided uncurated.

The CDR3 contains 13 residues, cysteine and phenylalanine counted. Only CDR3 DNA is held: 39 bases, read in frame from base 1. CDR1 and CDR2, looked up from the germline V gene, are SNHLY and FYNNEI. Trimming costs V 6 bases and J 4 bases, and their ends lie 12 bases apart. Enrolling through a virtual design, the prospective study's participants ranged in age from about 18 to 100 years and lived across some 22 United States geographic areas. To assign participants to cohorts, the prospective study relied on clinical history that participants themselves reported in a screening survey and a study questionnaire. For ImmuneRACE Cohort 3, a participant was defined as recovered based on two consecutive negative NP/OP PCR tests, clearance by a healthcare professional, or resolution of symptoms. In the prospective study, mobile phlebotomists collected whole blood, serum and a nasopharyngeal or oropharyngeal swab from each participant. Additional blood draws and questionnaires over an approximately two-month period could optionally be provided by prospective study participants. Prospective study blood samples were shipped either frozen or at room temperature before DNA extraction.

TCRbeta CDR3 regions were amplified from genomic DNA using the immunoSEQ Assay, a bias-controlled multiplex PCR. The paper's processing steps were these. Within the assay, amplification of reference gene primers was used to estimate how many nucleated cells each sample contained. Sequence reads were collapsed and filtered to measure the absolute abundance of every unique TCRbeta CDR3 rearrangement. For each sample, productive Simpson clonality was calculated as the square root of Simpson's diversity index across productive rearrangements. The source is immuneACCESS, and TCRdb retained only in-frame sequences with V and J called. Part of the clones is not carried over; for the studies checked, unresolved V genes explain less than half of this, and the remainder is unexplained. V, J and clone size derive from that table, while D and trimming were established from the DNA sequence. Present in this sample are 180,000 or so clones, roughly 83% of which were seen just once. The leading ten clones occupy approximately 12% of the sample.

The chain is assembled from TRBV2 and TRBJ1-2, with TRBD1 tentatively as D gene (5 bases match). The sample taken for sequencing was PBMCs or T cells enriched from blood (not recorded which). This receptor was taken from an older woman who had recovered from COVID-19. This receptor carries the CDR3 CASRRDDLYGYTF. The DNA sequence is TGTGCCAGCAGGCGGGACGACCTCTATGGCTACACCTTC.